The 15 T cell receptor beta chains presented below share a single source sample, sequenced in a study of glioma-infiltrating T cells. TCR alpha and beta CDR3 regions were amplified from RNA using iRepertoire nested multiplex PCR. One entry per CDR3 protein results from TCRdb running MiXCR on the multiplex PCR reads. The sample includes fewer than 90,000 distinct CDR3 sequences, 20% to 25% of them seen just once. Material for sequencing was glioma tissue, nonneoplastic brain tissue, or PBMCs (not recorded which). The receptors were sampled from a human donor with low-grade glioma or glioblastoma, undergoing nonglioma brain surgery, or in good health (not recorded which).

This clonotype was observed at least ten times. CDR3 amino acids: CASSDSPGHSYEQYF. In DNA form, the CDR3 reads TGTGCCAGCAGTGATAGCCCGGGCCATTCCTACGAGCAGTACTTC. The chain employs TRBV2 and TRBJ2-7; D not resolved. Trimming took 3 bases from V and 1 from J, leaving 13 bases between them. Germline CDR1 reads SNHLY; CDR2 reads FYNNEI. The CDR3 has 15 residues.

This clonotype has at least ten counts. CDR3 sequence (DNA): TGTGCCAGCAAATTTCGTAGGACAGGAGGGGAGAACACTGAAGCTTTCTTT. It yields the protein CASKFRRTGGENTEAFF. The chain links TRBV6-1 to TRBJ1-1, with 7 positions matching TRBD1. V shed 7 bases and J 1 base; nucleotides not matched to a gene: 15. This CDR3 has 17 amino acids. Germline V CDR1 and CDR2: MNHNS, SASEGT.

Many counts were recorded for this clonotype. Written as DNA, the CDR3 is TGTGCCAGCAGGAAGCTAGGGCATACGCAGTATTTT. Translated, it gives CASRKLGHTQYF. The rearrangement uses TRBV11-1 and TRBJ2-3; no clear D. This CDR3 region has 12 residues. Germline V gives CDR1 SGHAT, CDR2 FQDESV (reference sequence). V lost 6 bases and J lost 7, with 11 bases in between.

With regard to this clonotype: This could be a read error, since a much larger clone is one nucleotide away. The gene calls are TRBV29-1 and TRBJ1-1; no clear D gene. In germline, CDR1 is SQVTM, CDR2 ANQGSEA. Trimming left V 6 bases short and J 1 base short, with 15 bases between. The CDR3 covers 14 residues. CDR3 nucleotides: TGCAGCGTAAAGCGTAGAGGACGGAACACTGAAGCTTTCTTT. It is translated as CSVKRRGRNTEAFF.

The chain employs TRBV4-1 and TRBJ1-5; 7 positions agree with TRBD1. The CDR3 runs 18 residues. Looked up from germline, CDR1 is MGHRA and CDR2 is YSYEKL. J gave up 0 bases and V 1 base, and 9 bases lay outside the gene matches. The CDR3 reads CASSQAETGTFSNQPQHF. In nucleotides, the CDR3 is TGCGCCAGCAGCCAAGCCGAGACAGGGACCTTTAGCAATCAGCCCCAGCATTTT.

The sample holds a few counts of this clonotype. One end of the junction does not line up with germline, which may come from a read error. This chain connects TRBV11-3 to TRBJ2-1; a possible D gene is TRBD2 (6 bases). This CDR3 spans 12 amino acids. Germline values: CDR1 SGHNT, CDR2 YENEEA. The CDR3 sequence is CASSAGGQELFF. CDR3 sequence (DNA): TGTGCCAGCAGCGCCGGAGGGCAAGAGCTGTTCTTC.

The chain links TRBV19 to TRBJ1-3; no clear D. The CDR3 is made up of 15 amino acids. Per the germline V gene, CDR1 is LNHDA and CDR2 is SQIVND (reference sequence). The V gene lost 1 base and the J gene lost 5 bases, with 12 bases spanning the gap. The CDR3 nucleotides are TGTGCCAGTAGTATAGCTGGCAGGATGAGAAACACCATATATTTT. This sequence encodes CASSIAGRMRNTIYF.

This clonotype was observed at least ten times. The chain uses TRBV6-2 or TRBV6-3 and TRBJ2-2; TRBD2 aligns across 7 bases. The CDR3 length is 18 residues. V shed 6 bases and J 2 bases; nucleotides not matched to a gene: 15. Germline lookup yields CDR1 MNHEY and CDR2 SVGEGT. The CDR3 sequence is CASRRAGVAQSNTGELFF. DNA of the CDR3: TGTGCCAGCAGACGCGCGGGGGTAGCACAGAGCAACACCGGGGAGCTGTTTTTT.

This clonotype was counted many times. The chain combines TRBV2 with TRBJ2-7; D possibly corresponds to TRBD2 (7 bases). V lost 8 bases and J lost 6, with 17 bases in between. The germline V gene encodes CDR1 SNHLY and CDR2 FYNNEI. CDR3 length: 13 amino acids. CDR3: CASRGGGSLEQYF. The DNA of the CDR3 is TGTGCCAGCCGAGGGGGAGGGTCTCTCGAGCAGTACTTC.

A word on this clonotype: A much larger clone differs from this one at a single base, so this may be a read error. The J gene is TRBJ2-5, the V gene TRBV2; unclear D gene. V was trimmed by 8 bases and J by 5 bases, leaving 6 bases between them. Germline V gene data show CDR1 as SNHLY and CDR2 as FYNNEI. The CDR3 sequence is 10 residues long. The DNA of the CDR3 is TGTGCCAGCGCCTGTGAGACCCAGTACTTC. Translating gives CASACETQYF.

About this clonotype itself: The junction shows a germline mismatch at one end, possibly a read error. The chain carries TRBV3-1 and TRBJ2-1, with TRBD2 as a possible D gene (7 bases). The CDR3 is 15 residues long. The germline CDR1 and CDR2 sequences are LGHDT and YNNKEL (reference sequence). The CDR3 nucleotides read TGTGCCAGCAGCCAAGTTACGGGCGGGGGCAATGGGCAGTTCTTC. Protein: CASSQVTGGGNGQFF.

This clonotype came up many times. The chain couples TRBV20-1 to TRBJ2-7; TRBD2 might be the D (5 bases). The CDR3 totals 16 residues. The V gene's germline CDR1 is DFQATT and CDR2 SNEGSKA (reference sequence). Trimming pared 2 bases from V and 0 bases from J, leaving 17 bases between. CDR3 sequence: CSARIRTRNYSYEQYF. The CDR3, as DNA: TGCAGTGCTAGAATCAGGACTCGAAACTACTCCTACGAGCAGTACTTC.

This clonotype was counted many times. The chain uses TRBV5-4 and TRBJ1-2; weak D call: TRBD1 (6 bases). Germline CDR1 SGHNT, CDR2 YYREEE (reference sequence). Trimming removed 0 bases at V and 14 bases at J, with 17 bases between. This CDR3 comprises 13 residues. This chain's CDR3 is CASSLVGAASFTF. The CDR3 DNA reads TGTGCCAGCAGCTTGGTGGGGGCCGCCTCCTTTACCTTC.

As regards this clonotype: Possible read error: a much larger clone is one base away. V gene TRBV5-1 combines with J gene TRBJ1-1, with 7 bases lining up with TRBD1. In germline, CDR1 is SGHRS, CDR2 YFSETQ. The CDR3 is made up of 13 amino acids. V lost 0 bases to trimming and J lost 11 bases; unmatched junction nucleotides: 7. The CDR3 DNA is TGCGCCAGCAGCTTGGATTCACCACAGGGGGCTTTCTTT. Translation gives CASSLDSPQGAFF.

In its sample, this clonotype was seen many times. The chain has TRBV20-1 and TRBJ1-2; a possible D gene is TRBD1 (5 bases). CDR3 length: 12 amino acids. Germline loops: CDR1 DFQATT, CDR2 SNEGSKA (reference sequence). CDR3 amino acids: CKDAGGNYGYTF. The CDR3 DNA reads as TGCAAGGACGCGGGGGGTAACTATGGCTACACCTTC.